Shown below are 8 T cell receptor beta chains from a single sample sequenced in a study of T-cell reconstitution after alpha-beta-depleted transplantation in children. The authors prepared the TCRbeta library with unique molecular identifiers. TCRdb itself ran the PCR reads through MiXCR, one entry per CDR3 protein. The sample holds about 200,000 distinct CDR3 sequences; around 8.4% are singletons and the top ten take roughly a third. The sequencing used PBMCs, mostly from graft donor cells, collected 360 days after TCRalphabeta/CD19-depleted stem cell transplant. The receptors were sampled from a male patient between 2 and 15 years old who had a stem cell transplant for acute myeloid leukemia, so the T cells may come from the graft donor.

This clonotype was seen ten or more times. The gene calls are TRBV6-5 and TRBJ2-6; the D is unclear. CDR1 MNHEY and CDR2 SVGAGI come from the germline V gene. The length of the CDR3 is 16 residues. The V and J ends lost 2 bases and 1 base respectively, with 9 bases between them. The CDR3 nucleotides read TGTGCCAGCAGTTACGCTGCTAGTTCTGGGGCCAACGTCCTGACTTTC. This sequence encodes CASSYAASSGANVLTF.

The chain links TRBV29-1 to TRBJ2-3; the D gene is possibly TRBD2 (5 bases). Trimming left V 1 base short and J 5 bases short, with 13 bases between. This CDR3 is 14 amino acids long. Per germline, CDR1 SQVTM and CDR2 ANQGSEA. The CDR3, as DNA: TGCAGCGTTGAAGTATCGGGGAACGGAGATACGCAGTATTTT. Amino acids: CSVEVSGNGDTQYF.

This clonotype has at least ten counts. The V and J genes are TRBV5-1 and TRBJ2-7, with D hard to call. The V gene's germline CDR1 is SGHRS and CDR2 YFSETQ. CDR3 length: 17 residues. Trimming removed 4 bases from V and 1 base from J, with 21 bases in between. CDR3 DNA sequence: TGCGCCAGCAGCCCCTGGGCAGGCCACCTCCGTTCCTACGAGCAGTACTTC. Its translation: CASSPWAGHLRSYEQYF.

The CDR3 spells CASSLPERPTGGYTF. DNA of the CDR3: TGTGCCAGCAGTTTACCCGAGAGGCCTACCGGCGGCTACACCTTC. The chain carries TRBV12-3 or TRBV12-4 and TRBJ1-2, with unresolved D. V lost 2 bases to trimming and J lost 8 bases, with 18 bases between them. This CDR3 contains 15 residues.

The gene calls are TRBV12-3 or TRBV12-4 and TRBJ2-7, with 7 bases identical to TRBD2. The CDR3 has 13 amino acids. V lost 3 bases to trimming and J lost 5 bases; unmatched junction nucleotides: 4. CDR3 DNA: TGTGCCAGCAGTTTCGGGGGGACCAACGAGCAGTACTTC. Its protein product is CASSFGGTNEQYF.

This clonotype has a count of ten or more. The chain has TRBV12-3 or TRBV12-4 and TRBJ2-3, with D perhaps matching TRBD2 (5 bases). The CDR3 runs 14 residues. V was shortened by 5 bases and J by 0 bases, with 9 bases between the two germline ends. The CDR3 reads CASSLDSSTDTQYF. CDR3 nucleotides: TGTGCCAGCAGTCTGGACTCCAGCACAGATACGCAGTATTTT.

This clonotype was recorded many times. This chain links TRBV4-2 with TRBJ2-3; D gene unclear. V was trimmed by 4 bases and J by 2 bases, leaving 13 bases between them. The CDR3 runs 15 residues. Germline assignment: CDR1 LGHNA and CDR2 YNFKEQ. The CDR3 nucleotides read TGTGCCAGCAGCCTCCTAGAGACCCTCACAGATACGCAGTATTTT. Amino acids: CASSLLETLTDTQYF.

This clonotype has ten or more counts. The V gene is TRBV20-1, the J gene TRBJ2-2; tentative D call: TRBD1 (6 bases). The CDR3 is 16 amino acids. Germline loops: CDR1 DFQATT, CDR2 SNEGSKA (reference sequence). V lost 0 bases to trimming and J lost 1 base, with 12 bases between them. Here the CDR3 reads CSARDSPGQNTGELFF. In DNA form, the CDR3 reads TGCAGTGCTAGAGATTCGCCGGGACAGAACACCGGGGAGCTGTTTTTT.